The 6 T cell receptor beta chains below were found in one sample sequenced in a study of blood T cell repertoires in COVID-19. Here immunoSEQ multiplex PCR was the method, and the copy in TCRdb shows in-frame clones only, minus some. The sample includes roughly 140,000 clones, around 80% seen only once; the top ten take around 7%. The sample taken for sequencing was PBMCs or T cells enriched from blood (not recorded which). Receptors were obtained from a man aged 45-60 years who had recovered from COVID-19.

In this sample, this clone turned up a few times. The chain links TRBV30 to TRBJ2-3, with D perhaps TRBD1 (5 bases). The CDR3 consists of 16 residues. V lost 3 bases and J lost 6, with 22 bases in between. Germline CDR1 is GTSNPN and CDR2 is SVGIG (reference sequence). This CDR3 is CAWRGVSRGSRDTQYF. The DNA for the CDR3 is TGTGCCTGGAGGGGCGTCTCAAGGGGTTCACGGGATACGCAGTATTTT.

The chain is built from TRBV7-9 and TRBJ1-3; D uncertain. Germline loops: CDR1 SEHNR, CDR2 FQNEAQ (reference sequence). Trimming pared 8 bases from V and 0 bases from J, leaving 14 bases between. The length of the CDR3 is 15 residues. The CDR3 protein is CASGRSGSSGNTIYF. The DNA for the CDR3 is TGTGCCAGCGGGAGGAGTGGGTCCTCTGGAAACACCATATATTTT.

DNA for the CDR3: TGTGCCTGGAGTGTACACAGGCCATCCTCCTACGAGCAGTACTTC. This codes for CAWSVHRPSSYEQYF. This sequence joins TRBV30 and TRBJ2-7, with a weak D call TRBD1 (5 bases). Trimming pared 0 bases from V and 0 bases from J, leaving 12 bases between. The CDR3 sequence is 15 residues long. Germline V gene data show CDR1 as GTSNPN and CDR2 as SVGIG (reference sequence). The complete variable domain, with remaining parts taken from reference TRBV30 and TRBJ2-7, reads SQTIHQWPATLVQPVGSPLSLECTVEGTSNPNLYWYRQAAGRGLQLLFYSVGIGQISSEVPQNLSASRPQDRQFILSSKKLLLSDSGFYLCAWSVHRPSSYEQYFGPGTRLTVT.

As DNA, the CDR3 is TGTGCCAGCTCTCCGACTAGCGGGGGAGCCAAAAACATTCAGTACTTC. The encoded protein is CASSPTSGGAKNIQYF. The V call is TRBV18, the J call TRBJ2-4, with 12 bases aligning to TRBD2. Germline values: CDR1 KGHSH, CDR2 LQKENI. The J segment lost 0 bases and the V segment lost 6 bases, leaving 3 bases of the junction unmatched. CDR3 size: 16 residues.

The chain uses TRBV18 and TRBJ1-5; D is possibly TRBD1 (5 bases). This CDR3 is 13 amino acids long. Deletions cut 5 bases from V and 11 bases from J, with 16 bases between. The germline gives CDR1 KGHSH, CDR2 LQKENI. This chain's CDR3 is CASSSGEGRAQHF. CDR3 coding DNA: TGTGCCAGCTCATCAGGAGAGGGGAGGGCCCAGCATTTT.

The V and J genes are TRBV18 and TRBJ2-7; 7 bases match TRBD2. Germline V gene lookup returns CDR1 KGHSH and CDR2 LQKENI. The ends lost 3 bases at V and 2 bases at J; junction bases unmatched: 4. This CDR3 has 14 amino acids. CDR3 sequence: CASSPAGDAYEQYF. In DNA, the CDR3 is TGTGCCAGCTCACCGGCGGGAGACGCCTACGAGCAGTACTTC.